A single sample gave rise to the 20 T cell receptor beta chains below, sequenced in a study of blood T cell repertoires in COVID-19. The assay was immunoSEQ multiplex PCR, and TCRdb's table has in-frame clones only and misses some. Of about 320,000 clones detected, approximately 90% appear once; the ten largest clones hold approximately 4.1%. The specimen was PBMCs or T cells enriched from blood (not recorded which). The receptor source for this set is a woman under 40 who had been exposed to COVID-19.

The chain has TRBV4-1 and TRBJ2-2; D is unresolved. Germline V gene lookup returns CDR1 MGHRA and CDR2 YSYEKL. The CDR3 has 15 residues. With 1 base removed from V and 1 base from J, the gap between germline ends came to 7 bases. DNA of the CDR3: TGCGCCAGCAGCCAAGTAGTACGGAACACCGGGGAGCTGTTTTTT. It translates to CASSQVVRNTGELFF.

Note on this clone: This CDR3 is also generated by other DNA sequences in the sample. This CDR3 is CASSPGQGDYGYTF. The DNA for the CDR3 is TGTGCCAGTAGCCCGGGACAGGGAGACTATGGCTACACCTTC. The chain couples TRBV19 to TRBJ1-2; 9 bases are shared with TRBD1. In germline, CDR1 is LNHDA, CDR2 SQIVND (reference sequence). The CDR3 is made up of 14 amino acids. The V and J ends lost 6 bases and 3 bases, in that order; junction bases with no gene match: 5.

The CDR3 sequence: CASSFSSGGGNTQYF. The CDR3 DNA reads TGCGCCAGCAGCTTTAGTAGCGGGGGGGGAAATACGCAGTATTTT. The V and J genes are TRBV5-1 and TRBJ2-3; TRBD2 matches at 11 bases. This CDR3 comprises 15 residues. Per the germline V gene, CDR1 is SGHRS and CDR2 is YFSETQ. V was pared by 2 bases and J by 7 bases, with 6 bases of the junction left unmatched.

The J gene is TRBJ2-1, the V gene TRBV10-3; 13 bases are shared with TRBD2. Per germline, CDR1 ENHRY and CDR2 SYGVKD. The CDR3 has 16 amino acids. Losses at the gene ends were 5 bases for V and 3 bases for J; bases not matched to a gene: 4. The CDR3 sequence is CAISRTSGGHYNEQFF. CDR3 DNA sequence: TGTGCCATCAGTCGGACTAGCGGGGGTCACTACAATGAGCAGTTCTTC.

The V gene is TRBV5-1, the J gene TRBJ1-1; 10 bases line up with TRBD1. V lost 4 bases and J lost 11; bases outside the gene matches: 17. The CDR3 is 16 residues long. Per the germline V gene, CDR1 is SGHRS and CDR2 is YFSETQ. This chain's CDR3 is CASSTDGTGVALGAFF. CDR3 DNA: TGCGCCAGCAGCACAGACGGGACAGGGGTGGCCTTGGGGGCTTTCTTT. Variable domain in full (rest from reference TRBV5-1 and TRBJ1-1): KAGVTQTPRYLIKTRGQQVTLSCSPISGHRSVSWYQQTPGQGLQFLFEYFSETQRNKGNFPGRFSGRQFSNSRSEMNVSTLELGDSALYLCASSTDGTGVALGAFFGQGTRLTVV.

This clone was picked up one time. The CDR3 loop is CASSLVGGRTGVEKLFF. As DNA, the CDR3 is TGCGCCAGCAGCTTGGTTGGGGGACGGACAGGGGTTGAAAAACTGTTTTTT. The chain is built from TRBV5-1 and TRBJ1-4; 9 bases are a match to TRBD1. CDR1 is SGHRS and CDR2 is YFSETQ in the germline V gene. The CDR3 totals 17 residues. V was clipped by 0 bases and J by 7 bases; unmatched bases: 10.

The chain employs TRBV10-3 and TRBJ2-7; D is ambiguous. V was cut by 0 bases and J by 5 bases, with 8 bases left in between. Germline assignment: CDR1 ENHRY and CDR2 SYGVKD. This CDR3 is built from 13 residues. The CDR3 nucleotides are TGTGCCATCAGTGAGTCATTTTCTGACGAGCAGTACTTC. Encoded protein: CAISESFSDEQYF.

This clone was seen only once. The sample holds other DNA sequences that translate to the same CDR3. The V gene is TRBV3-1 (or the pseudogene TRBV3-2), the J gene TRBJ1-1; D gene ambiguous. Trimming took off 3 bases at V and 3 bases at J, with 11 bases between the two ends. CDR1 is LGHDT, CDR2 YNNKEL, per germline (reference sequence). The CDR3 is made up of 14 amino acids. CDR3 coding DNA: TGTGCCAGCAGCCAGGGCGCCGGGGACACTGAAGCTTTCTTT. It yields the protein CASSQGAGDTEAFF.

As DNA, the CDR3 is TGTGCCAGCAGTTCTCGGACGGGATACAATGAGCAGTTCTTC. Its translation: CASSSRTGYNEQFF. This chain uses TRBV5-4 with TRBJ2-1; tentative D call: TRBD2 (5 bases). The germline V gene encodes CDR1 SGHNT and CDR2 YYREEE (reference sequence). This CDR3 contains 14 residues. V lost 5 bases to trimming and J lost 4 bases, with 13 bases between them. The whole variable domain, remainder taken from reference TRBV5-4 and TRBJ2-1, is ETGVTQSPTHLIKTRGQQVTLRCSSQSGHNTVSWYQQALGQGPQFIFQYYREEENGRGNFPPRFSGLQFPNYSSELNVNALELDDSALYLCASSSRTGYNEQFFGPGTRLTVL.

V gene TRBV27 combines with J gene TRBJ1-5; 9 bases fit TRBD1. The germline V gene has CDR1 MNHEY and CDR2 SMNVEV (reference sequence). With V trimmed by 5 bases and J by 1 base, 12 bases remained unmatched. The CDR3 has 18 amino acids. In DNA form, the CDR3 reads TGTGCCAGCAGTCCTACCGGACAGGGGTTTTTGAGCAATCAGCCCCAGCATTTT. Protein: CASSPTGQGFLSNQPQHF.

V gene TRBV4-2 combines with J gene TRBJ1-2; 12 nucleotides match TRBD1. The CDR3 is made up of 16 amino acids. The trim removed 0 bases at V and 3 bases at J, leaving 2 bases unmatched. CDR1 LGHNA and CDR2 YNFKEQ come from the germline V gene. CDR3 nucleotides: TGTGCCAGCAGCCAAGATTGGGACAGGGGGCACTATGGCTACACCTTC. Protein sequence: CASSQDWDRGHYGYTF.

The chain links TRBV5-1 to TRBJ2-5, with 11 bases aligning to TRBD1. Losses at the gene ends were 4 bases for V and 2 bases for J; bases not matched to a gene: 4. The CDR3 contains 15 residues. Germline V CDR1 and CDR2: SGHRS, YFSETQ. CDR3 sequence: CASSGTGGRQETQYF. The CDR3 nucleotides read TGCGCCAGCAGCGGGACAGGGGGTCGGCAAGAGACCCAGTACTTC.

The chain is built from TRBV11-2 and TRBJ2-7; the match to TRBD2 covers 10 bases. Looked up from germline, CDR1 is SGHAT and CDR2 is FQNNGV. This CDR3 has 15 residues. Trimming removed 3 bases from V and 0 bases from J; junction bases left unmatched: 2. This CDR3 reads CASSFASGGSYEQYF. Here the CDR3 DNA reads TGTGCCAGCAGCTTCGCTAGCGGGGGCTCCTACGAGCAGTACTTC. The full variable domain, completed using reference TRBV11-2 and TRBJ2-7, is EAGVAQSPRYKIIEKRQSVAFWCNPISGHATLYWYQQILGQGPKLLIQFQNNGVVDDSQLPKDRFSAERLKGVDSTLKIQPAKLEDSAVYLCASSFASGGSYEQYFGPGTRLTVT.

The chain has TRBV30 and TRBJ1-1; D unclear. Germline-derived CDR1 and CDR2 are GTSNPN and SVGIG (reference sequence). This CDR3 spans 13 amino acids. The V end was cut by 2 bases, the J end by 1 base, with 8 bases between. Written as DNA, the CDR3 is TGTGCCTGGAGTCCCGGAGCGAACACTGAAGCTTTCTTT. It encodes CAWSPGANTEAFF.

The chain uses TRBV6-1 and TRBJ2-1; no clear D. The CDR3 sequence is 17 residues long. With 2 bases removed from V and 2 bases from J, the gap between germline ends came to 16 bases. Germline V CDR1 and CDR2: MNHNS, SASEGT. In DNA, the CDR3 is TGTGCCAGCAGTGAACATGGCGGAGAGATAACCTACAATGAGCAGTTCTTC. This gives the protein CASSEHGGEITYNEQFF.

The chain uses TRBV5-5 and TRBJ1-1, with D possibly matching TRBD1 (6 bases). V lost 4 bases and J 0 bases, leaving 19 bases between the germline ends. There are 17 residues in the CDR3. Germline CDR1 reads SGHKS; CDR2 reads YYEKEE (reference sequence). The CDR3 bases are TGTGCCAGCAGCCGATATGACAGGATTTCTATGAACACTGAAGCTTTCTTT. This gives the protein CASSRYDRISMNTEAFF. Full variable domain (remainder filled in from reference TRBV5-5 and TRBJ1-1): DAGVTQSPTHLIKTRGQQVTLRCSPISGHKSVSWYQQVLGQGPQFIFQYYEKEERGRGNFPDRFSARQFPNYSSELNVNALLLGDSALYLCASSRYDRISMNTEAFFGQGTRLTVV.

The V gene is TRBV2, the J gene TRBJ2-3, with 8 bases matching TRBD1. Germline V CDR1 and CDR2: SNHLY, FYNNEI. J gave up 13 bases and V 5 bases, and 5 bases lay outside the gene matches. The CDR3 has 11 amino acids. The CDR3 loop reads CASSSGQGEYF. CDR3 bases: TGTGCCAGCAGTTCCGGACAGGGAGAGTATTTT.

The V and J genes are TRBV10-1 and TRBJ2-1, with 10 bases matching TRBD2. Germline assignment: CDR1 WNHNN and CDR2 SYGVQD (reference sequence). The CDR3 extends over 16 amino acids. Trimming took 1 base from V and 7 from J; bases not matched to a gene: 7. This chain's CDR3 is CASSELRTSGFNEQFF. CDR3 DNA sequence: TGCGCCAGCAGTGAGTTGCGGACTAGCGGTTTTAATGAGCAGTTCTTC.

This chain joins TRBV7-2 and TRBJ1-1; D unresolved. V was clipped by 0 bases and J by 7 bases, with 3 bases between them. Germline CDR1 is SGHTA and CDR2 is FQGNSA. This CDR3 region has 11 residues. The CDR3 loop is CASSLAIEAFF. CDR3 bases: TGTGCCAGCAGCTTAGCCATTGAAGCTTTCTTT.

This clone has more than one count but fewer than ten. The gene calls are TRBV16 and TRBJ2-1; TRBD2 matches 9 bases. V shed 1 base and J 4 bases; nucleotides not matched to a gene: 5. The CDR3 runs 16 residues. The V gene's germline CDR1 is KGHSY and CDR2 FQNENV. As DNA, the CDR3 is TGTGCCAGCAGCCAATTCTCGGCGGGGGGGTACAATGAGCAGTTCTTC. Encoded protein: CASSQFSAGGYNEQFF.